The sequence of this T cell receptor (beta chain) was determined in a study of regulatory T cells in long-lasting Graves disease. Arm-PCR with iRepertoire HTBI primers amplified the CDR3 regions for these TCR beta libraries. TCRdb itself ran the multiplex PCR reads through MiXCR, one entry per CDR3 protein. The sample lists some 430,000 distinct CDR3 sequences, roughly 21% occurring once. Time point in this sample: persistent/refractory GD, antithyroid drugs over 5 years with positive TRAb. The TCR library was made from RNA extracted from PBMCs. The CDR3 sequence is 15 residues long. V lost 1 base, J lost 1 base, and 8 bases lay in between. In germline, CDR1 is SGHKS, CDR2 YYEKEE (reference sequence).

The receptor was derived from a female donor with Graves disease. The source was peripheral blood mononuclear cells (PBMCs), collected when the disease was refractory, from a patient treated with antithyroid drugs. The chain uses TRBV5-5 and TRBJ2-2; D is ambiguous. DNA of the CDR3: TGTGCCAGCAGCTTGAGGCAGAAGAACACCGGGGAGCTGTTTTTT. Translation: CASSLRQKNTGELFF.